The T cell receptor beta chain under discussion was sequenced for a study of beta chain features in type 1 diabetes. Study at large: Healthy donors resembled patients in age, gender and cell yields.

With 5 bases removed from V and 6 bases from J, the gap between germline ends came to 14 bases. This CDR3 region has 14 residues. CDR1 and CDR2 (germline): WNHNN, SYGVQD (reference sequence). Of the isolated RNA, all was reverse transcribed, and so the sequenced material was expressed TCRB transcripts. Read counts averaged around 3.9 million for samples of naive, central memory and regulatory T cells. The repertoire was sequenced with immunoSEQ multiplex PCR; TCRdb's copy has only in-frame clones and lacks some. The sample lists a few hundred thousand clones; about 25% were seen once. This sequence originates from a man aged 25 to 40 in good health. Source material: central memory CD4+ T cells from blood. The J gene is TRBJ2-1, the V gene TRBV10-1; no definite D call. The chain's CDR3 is CASSNLVRGNEQFF. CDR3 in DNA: TGCGCCAGCAGTAATCTAGTGCGAGGCAATGAGCAGTTCTTC.